The 27 T cell receptor beta chains in this list originate from one sample, sequenced in a study of cytomegalovirus exposure and HLA in healthy donors. TCRdb keeps only in-frame clones here, not all; method: immunoSEQ multiplex PCR. The sample yields some 140,000 clones, 80% to 90% seen once. Input material: PBMCs. These receptors were collected from a man aged 18 to 29 in good health and CMV-seropositive.

This clone was recorded once. The CDR3 protein is CASSLGTDPPLHF. CDR3 in DNA: TGTGCCAGCAGCTTAGGGACAGATCCACCCCTCCACTTT. V gene TRBV5-6 combines with J gene TRBJ1-6, with 7 bases aligning to TRBD1. The CDR3 consists of 13 residues. Germline loops: CDR1 SGHDT, CDR2 YYEEEE. The V gene end was trimmed by 2 bases and the J gene end by 11 bases; junction bases not matched to a gene: 4.

CDR3 nucleotide sequence: TGTGCCAGCAGCTCCCGGATCAGGGGGCAGGGAGAGACCCAGTACTTC. It translates to CASSSRIRGQGETQYF. The chain links TRBV11-1 to TRBJ2-5; 8 bases fit TRBD1. This CDR3 spans 16 amino acids. CDR1 is SGHAT, CDR2 FQDESV, per germline (reference sequence). Trimming took 4 bases from V and 4 from J; bases not matched to a gene: 11.

The chain employs TRBV30 and TRBJ2-7; 8 bases align to TRBD2. Germline CDR1 and CDR2: GTSNPN and SVGIG (reference sequence). J gave up 0 bases and V 4 bases, and 5 bases lay outside the gene matches. This CDR3 is built from 14 residues. The CDR3 loop reads CAWTRAGGSYEQYF. As DNA, the CDR3 is TGTGCCTGGACCCGCGCGGGGGGCTCCTACGAGCAGTACTTC.

This rearrangement joins TRBV6-4 to TRBJ2-3; 10 bases agree with TRBD1. CDR1 is MRHNA and CDR2 is SNTAGT in the germline V gene. V was clipped by 2 bases and J by 4 bases; unmatched bases: 0. There are 14 residues in the CDR3. The CDR3 bases are TGTGCCAGCAGTGACGGACAGGGGGCAGATACGCAGTATTTT. Protein: CASSDGQGADTQYF.

This chain joins TRBV19 and TRBJ2-2; the match to TRBD2 covers 10 bases. Germline loops: CDR1 LNHDA, CDR2 SQIVND (reference sequence). This CDR3 spans 16 amino acids. The V gene end was trimmed by 4 bases and the J gene end by 8 bases; junction bases not matched to a gene: 10. CDR3 loop: CASSTASSGSKGELFF. CDR3 nucleotides: TGTGCCAGTAGTACCGCCTCTAGCGGGAGTAAGGGGGAGCTGTTTTTT.

J is TRBJ2-2 and V is TRBV9, with 9 bases lining up with TRBD1. Per the germline V gene, CDR1 is SGDLS and CDR2 is YYNGEE. This CDR3 contains 15 residues. V was pared by 0 bases and J by 6 bases, with 3 bases of the junction left unmatched. CDR3 sequence (DNA): TGTGCCAGCAGCGTAGTCAGACAGGGGGCCGGGGAGCTGTTTTTT. Protein sequence: CASSVVRQGAGELFF.

The CDR3 sequence: CASSHNLAGDGNEQFF. The CDR3 bases are TGCGCCAGCAGCCATAATCTAGCGGGAGACGGAAATGAGCAGTTCTTC. This chain connects TRBV4-3 to TRBJ2-1; 10 nucleotides align to TRBD2. This CDR3 has 16 amino acids. With 3 bases clipped from V and 7 bases from J, the junction kept 9 bases outside the gene matches. Looked up from germline, CDR1 is LGHNA and CDR2 is YSLEER.

The chain carries TRBV5-1 and TRBJ2-7; TRBD1 might be the D (6 bases). The CDR3 totals 16 residues. V was shortened by 2 bases and J by 3 bases, with 18 bases between the two germline ends. In germline, CDR1 is SGHRS, CDR2 YFSETQ. As DNA, the CDR3 is TGCGCCAGCAGCTTAGCATACCGGGGCAGGGGCTACGAGCAGTACTTC. This translates into CASSLAYRGRGYEQYF. Supplemented by reference TRBV5-1 and TRBJ2-7, the full variable domain reads KAGVTQTPRYLIKTRGQQVTLSCSPISGHRSVSWYQQTPGQGLQFLFEYFSETQRNKGNFPGRFSGRQFSNSRSEMNVSTLELGDSALYLCASSLAYRGRGYEQYFGPGTRLTVT.

This clone came up a few times. This chain connects TRBV6-5 to TRBJ2-1; a possible D gene is TRBD2 (6 bases). CDR1 MNHEY and CDR2 SVGAGI come from the germline V gene. V was clipped by 0 bases and J by 8 bases, with 8 bases between them. The CDR3 extends over 13 amino acids. CDR3 DNA sequence: TGTGCCAGCAGTTACTCGAGGAGGGATGAGCAGTTCTTC. It is translated as CASSYSRRDEQFF.

The chain links TRBV13 to TRBJ2-3; 12 nucleotides line up with TRBD2. Germline CDR1 PRHDT, CDR2 FYEKMQ (reference sequence). This CDR3 comprises 16 residues. V lost 3 bases to trimming and J lost 6 bases; unmatched junction nucleotides: 7. The DNA of the CDR3 is TGTGCCAGCAGCTTCGTGGCTAGCGGGGGGGTTGATACGCAGTATTTT. This translates into CASSFVASGGVDTQYF. Full variable domain (missing parts from reference TRBV13 and TRBJ2-3): AAGVIQSPRHLIKEKRETATLKCYPIPRHDTVYWYQQGPGQDPQFLISFYEKMQSDKGSIPDRFSAQQFSDYHSELNMSSLELGDSALYFCASSFVASGGVDTQYFGPGTRLTVL.

This clone showed up just once. The chain has TRBV13 and TRBJ2-7; TRBD2 aligns across 7 bases. The CDR3 length is 17 residues. Germline-derived CDR1 and CDR2 are PRHDT and FYEKMQ (reference sequence). The V and J ends lost 5 bases and 0 bases, in that order; junction bases with no gene match: 13. The CDR3, as DNA: TGTGCCAGCAGCCTAATGCGGGGGACGGGATTCTCCTACGAGCAGTACTTC. This sequence encodes CASSLMRGTGFSYEQYF.

The genes are TRBV4-3 and TRBJ1-2; D possibly corresponds to TRBD1 (5 bases). V lost 0 bases, J lost 6 bases, and 11 bases lay in between. CDR1 and CDR2 from the germline V gene are LGHNA and YSLEER. CDR3 length: 14 amino acids. CDR3 region: CASSQEVGGDGYTF. The DNA of the CDR3 is TGCGCCAGCAGCCAAGAGGTGGGGGGGGATGGCTACACCTTC.

This chain connects TRBV7-2 to TRBJ2-1; weak D call: TRBD1 (5 bases). The CDR3 totals 12 residues. CDR1 and CDR2 (germline): SGHTA, FQGNSA. V was trimmed by 5 bases and J by 10 bases, leaving 12 bases between them. The CDR3 loop reads CASSRDRTEQFF. CDR3 sequence (DNA): TGTGCCAGCAGCCGCGACAGAACAGAGCAGTTCTTC.

The genes are TRBV5-6 and TRBJ2-3; TRBD1 might be the D (6 bases). This CDR3 has 14 residues. Looked up from germline, CDR1 is SGHDT and CDR2 is YYEEEE. V lost 4 bases and J lost 2, with 11 bases in between. Here the CDR3 DNA reads TGTGCCAGCAGCCCTGGACAGTCCACAGATACGCAGTATTTT. This gives the protein CASSPGQSTDTQYF.

V and J are TRBV6-1 and TRBJ2-1, with 7 bases that match TRBD1. After removal of 5 bases from V and 9 bases from J, the junction contained 4 bases not matched to a gene. Germline CDR1 MNHNS, CDR2 SASEGT. This CDR3 comprises 12 residues. Here the CDR3 reads CASSRQGVEQFF. CDR3 bases: TGTGCCAGCAGTCGACAGGGCGTTGAGCAGTTCTTC.

This rearrangement joins TRBV5-1 to TRBJ2-4; 7 bases fit TRBD1. The CDR3 loop spans 14 amino acids. V lost 1 base to trimming and J lost 5 bases; unmatched junction nucleotides: 3. Germline loops: CDR1 SGHRS, CDR2 YFSETQ. The CDR3 DNA reads TGCGCCAGCAGCTTGAGGGGGCTGGAAAACATTCAGTACTTC. It is translated as CASSLRGLENIQYF.

This rearrangement joins TRBV13 to TRBJ1-1; D not resolved. The ends were cut back, 2 bases at V and 3 bases at J, with 13 bases in the middle. The CDR3 spans 15 residues. CDR1 is PRHDT and CDR2 is FYEKMQ in the germline V gene (reference sequence). CDR3 sequence reads: CASSLRTGGDTEAFF. The CDR3 DNA reads as TGTGCCAGCAGCTTACGCACGGGCGGGGACACTGAAGCTTTCTTT.

V gene TRBV5-1 combines with J gene TRBJ2-2, with D hard to call. The length of the CDR3 is 13 residues. Germline CDR1 is SGHRS and CDR2 is YFSETQ. Trimming left V 0 bases short and J 5 bases short, with 5 bases between. The CDR3 loop reads CASSLDRTGELFF. In DNA form, the CDR3 reads TGCGCCAGCAGCTTGGACAGAACCGGGGAGCTGTTTTTT.

This clone was detected once. The genes are TRBV14 and TRBJ2-7; D might be TRBD1 (7 bases). The CDR3 consists of 16 residues. Germline lookup yields CDR1 SGHDN and CDR2 FVKESK. Trimming cost V 3 bases and J 1 base, with 16 bases left between them. The CDR3 region has the DNA TGTGCCAGCAGCCACCTAGACAGGGCGGGGTCCTACGAGCAGTACTTC. Its translation is CASSHLDRAGSYEQYF.

The rearrangement joins TRBV27 to TRBJ2-7; 11 positions match TRBD2. The CDR3 sequence is 16 residues long. CDR1 and CDR2 (germline): MNHEY, SMNVEV (reference sequence). The J segment lost 1 base and the V segment lost 5 bases, leaving 7 bases of the junction unmatched. CDR3 nucleotide sequence: TGTGCCAGCAGTCCCTTTAGCGGGAGGGTATCCTACGAGCAGTACTTC. Encoded protein: CASSPFSGRVSYEQYF.

The chain carries TRBV7-2 and TRBJ1-2; D remains ambiguous. Germline V gene lookup returns CDR1 SGHTA and CDR2 FQGNSA. The CDR3 runs 15 residues. Trimming shortened V by 1 base and J by 0 bases, and 9 bases separated the two germline ends. DNA of the CDR3: TGTGCCAGCAGCTTAGAACCCTCTACTAACTATGGCTACACCTTC. The encoded protein is CASSLEPSTNYGYTF. Using reference TRBV7-2 and TRBJ1-2 for the parts outside the CDR3, the full variable domain is GAGVSQSPSNKVTEKGKDVELRCDPISGHTALYWYRQSLGQGLEFLIYFQGNSAPDKSGLPSDRFSAERTGGSVSTLTIQRTQQEDSAVYLCASSLEPSTNYGYTFGSGTRLTVV.

This chain uses TRBV6-5 with TRBJ1-1; 10 positions agree with TRBD1. Losses at the gene ends were 6 bases for V and 1 base for J; bases not matched to a gene: 5. The germline V gene has CDR1 MNHEY and CDR2 SVGAGI. The CDR3 contains 15 residues. The CDR3 region is CASSPRTGGNTEAFF. CDR3 bases: TGTGCCAGCAGCCCCAGGACAGGGGGGAACACTGAAGCTTTCTTT.

This rearrangement joins TRBV5-6 to TRBJ1-3, with 7 bases matching TRBD1. CDR1 and CDR2 (germline): SGHDT, YYEEEE. V trimming: 6 bases; J trimming: 4 bases; junction bases outside the gene matches: 13. The CDR3 sequence is 16 residues long. The CDR3 reads CASIRKGANMGNTIYF. As DNA, the CDR3 is TGTGCCAGCATTCGGAAGGGGGCGAATATGGGAAACACCATATATTTT.

V gene TRBV19 combines with J gene TRBJ1-5; TRBD1 matches at 10 bases. Unmatched junction bases numbered 3, after V lost 3 bases and J lost 4 bases. The CDR3 extends over 15 amino acids. Germline V CDR1 and CDR2: LNHDA, SQIVND (reference sequence). The CDR3 region is CASSMGQGWNQPQHF. The CDR3 region has the DNA TGTGCCAGTAGTATGGGACAGGGGTGGAATCAGCCCCAGCATTTT. The whole variable domain, remainder taken from reference TRBV19 and TRBJ1-5, is DGGITQSPKYLFRKEGQNVTLSCEQNLNHDAMYWYRQDPGQGLRLIYYSQIVNDFQKGDIAEGYSVSREKKESFPLTVTSAQKNPTAFYLCASSMGQGWNQPQHFGDGTRLSIL.

This chain links TRBV7-2 with TRBJ1-2, with D possibly TRBD1 on 5 matching bases. CDR3 size: 14 residues. Germline V lookup: CDR1 SGHTA, CDR2 FQGNSA. Trimming pared 1 base from V and 8 bases from J, leaving 14 bases between. The CDR3 DNA is TGTGCCAGCAGCTTAGTCCGGGCAGACAGCGGCTACACCTTC. Amino acids: CASSLVRADSGYTF.

This chain links TRBV29-1 with TRBJ1-4; a possible D gene is TRBD1 (6 bases). V was shortened by 0 bases and J by 2 bases, with 10 bases between the two germline ends. The CDR3 spans 15 residues. Germline CDR1 reads SQVTM; CDR2 reads ANQGSEA. The CDR3 loop is CSVEDPRGTNEKLFF. CDR3 DNA sequence: TGCAGCGTTGAAGATCCCAGGGGCACTAATGAAAAACTGTTTTTT.

The J gene is TRBJ2-1, the V gene TRBV6-5, with TRBD1 identical over 9 bases. The CDR3 contains 14 residues. Germline-derived CDR1 and CDR2 are MNHEY and SVGAGI. V was pared by 4 bases and J by 5 bases, with 3 bases of the junction left unmatched. The CDR3 sequence: CASSLGQGHNEQFF. CDR3 DNA sequence: TGTGCCAGCAGTTTGGGACAGGGCCACAATGAGCAGTTCTTC.